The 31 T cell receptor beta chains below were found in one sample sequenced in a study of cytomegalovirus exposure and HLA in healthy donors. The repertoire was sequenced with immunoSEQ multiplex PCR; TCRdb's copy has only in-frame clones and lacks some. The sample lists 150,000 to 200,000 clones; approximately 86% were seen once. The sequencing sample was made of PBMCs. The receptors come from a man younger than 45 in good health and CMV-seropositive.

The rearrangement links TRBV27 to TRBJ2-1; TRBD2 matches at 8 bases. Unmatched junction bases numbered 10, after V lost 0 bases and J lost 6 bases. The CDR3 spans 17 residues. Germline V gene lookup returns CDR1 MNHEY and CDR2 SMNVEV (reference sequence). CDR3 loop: CASSLSPGRGAFNEQFF. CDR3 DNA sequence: TGTGCCAGCAGTTTATCCCCGGGGCGGGGGGCGTTCAATGAGCAGTTCTTC.

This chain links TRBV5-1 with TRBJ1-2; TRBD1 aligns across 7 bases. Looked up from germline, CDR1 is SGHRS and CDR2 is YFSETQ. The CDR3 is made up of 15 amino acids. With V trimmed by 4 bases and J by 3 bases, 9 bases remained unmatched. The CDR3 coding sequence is TGCGCCAGCAGCCGTCTAACAGGGGCGGACTATGGCTACACCTTC. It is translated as CASSRLTGADYGYTF.

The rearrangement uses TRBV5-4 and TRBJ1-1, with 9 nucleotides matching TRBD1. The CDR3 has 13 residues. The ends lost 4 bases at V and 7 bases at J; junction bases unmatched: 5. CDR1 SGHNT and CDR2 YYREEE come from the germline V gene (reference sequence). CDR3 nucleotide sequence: TGTGCCAGCAGCAGAACAGGGGGCTTTGAAGCTTTCTTT. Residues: CASSRTGGFEAFF.

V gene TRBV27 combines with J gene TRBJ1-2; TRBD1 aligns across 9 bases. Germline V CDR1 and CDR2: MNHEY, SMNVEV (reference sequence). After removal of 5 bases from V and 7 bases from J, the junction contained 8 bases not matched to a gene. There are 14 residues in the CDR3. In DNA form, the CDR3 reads TGTGCCAGCAGTCATAACAGGGGGCCGGGTGGCTACACCTTC. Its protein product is CASSHNRGPGGYTF.

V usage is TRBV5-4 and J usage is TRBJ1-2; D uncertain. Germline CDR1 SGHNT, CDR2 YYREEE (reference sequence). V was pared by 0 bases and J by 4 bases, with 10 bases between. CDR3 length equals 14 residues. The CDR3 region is CASSLVQAFYGYTF. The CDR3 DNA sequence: TGTGCCAGCAGCTTGGTGCAGGCCTTCTATGGCTACACCTTC. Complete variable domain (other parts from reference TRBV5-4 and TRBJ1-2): ETGVTQSPTHLIKTRGQQVTLRCSSQSGHNTVSWYQQALGQGPQFIFQYYREEENGRGNFPPRFSGLQFPNYSSELNVNALELDDSALYLCASSLVQAFYGYTFGSGTRLTVV.

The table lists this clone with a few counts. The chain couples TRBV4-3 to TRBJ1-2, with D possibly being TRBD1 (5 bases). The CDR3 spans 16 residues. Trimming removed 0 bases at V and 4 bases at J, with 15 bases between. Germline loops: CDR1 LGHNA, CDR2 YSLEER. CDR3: CASSQDGAGYAYGYTF. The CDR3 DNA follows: TGCGCCAGCAGCCAAGATGGTGCAGGGTATGCCTATGGCTACACCTTC.

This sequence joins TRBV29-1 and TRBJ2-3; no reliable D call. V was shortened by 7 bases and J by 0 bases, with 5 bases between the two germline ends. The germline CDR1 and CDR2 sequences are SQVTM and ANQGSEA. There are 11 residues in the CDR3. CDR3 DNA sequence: TGCAGCGGTACTAGCACAGATACGCAGTATTTT. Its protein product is CSGTSTDTQYF.

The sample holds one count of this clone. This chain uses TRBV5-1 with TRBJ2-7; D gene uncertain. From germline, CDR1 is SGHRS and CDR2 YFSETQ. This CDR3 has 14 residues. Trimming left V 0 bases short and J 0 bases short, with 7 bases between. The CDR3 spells CASSLGLVSYEQYF. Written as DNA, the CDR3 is TGCGCCAGCAGCTTGGGGCTAGTCTCCTACGAGCAGTACTTC.

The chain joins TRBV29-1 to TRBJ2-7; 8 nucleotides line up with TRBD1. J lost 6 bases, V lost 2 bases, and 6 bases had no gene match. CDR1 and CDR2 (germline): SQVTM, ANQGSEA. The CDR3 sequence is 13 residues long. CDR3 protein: CSVEQGALGEQYF. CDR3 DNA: TGCAGCGTTGAACAGGGGGCGTTGGGCGAGCAGTACTTC.

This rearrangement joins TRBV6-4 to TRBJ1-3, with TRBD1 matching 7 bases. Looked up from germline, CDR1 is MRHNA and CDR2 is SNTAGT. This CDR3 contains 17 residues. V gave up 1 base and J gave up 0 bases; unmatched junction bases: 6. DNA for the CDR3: TGTGCCAGCAGTGACTTCGGACAGGAGAGCTCTGGAAACACCATATATTTT. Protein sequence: CASSDFGQESSGNTIYF.

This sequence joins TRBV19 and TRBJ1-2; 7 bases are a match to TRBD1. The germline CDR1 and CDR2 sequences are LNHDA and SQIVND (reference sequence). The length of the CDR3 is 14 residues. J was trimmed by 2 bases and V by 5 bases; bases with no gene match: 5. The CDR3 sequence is CASSGGTANYGYTF. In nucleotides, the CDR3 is TGTGCCAGTAGTGGAGGGACAGCGAACTATGGCTACACCTTC.

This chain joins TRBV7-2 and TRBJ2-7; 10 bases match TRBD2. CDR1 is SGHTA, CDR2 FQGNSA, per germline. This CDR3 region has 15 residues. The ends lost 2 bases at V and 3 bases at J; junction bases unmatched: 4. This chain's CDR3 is CASSLSGGASYEQYF. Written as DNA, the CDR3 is TGTGCCAGCAGCTTAAGCGGGGGGGCCAGCTACGAGCAGTACTTC.

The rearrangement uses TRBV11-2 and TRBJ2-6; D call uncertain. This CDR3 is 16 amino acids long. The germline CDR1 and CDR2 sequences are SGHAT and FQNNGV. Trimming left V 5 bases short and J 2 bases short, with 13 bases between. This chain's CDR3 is CASSPDPQAGANVLTF. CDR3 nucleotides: TGTGCCAGCAGCCCAGATCCCCAGGCTGGGGCCAACGTCCTGACTTTC.

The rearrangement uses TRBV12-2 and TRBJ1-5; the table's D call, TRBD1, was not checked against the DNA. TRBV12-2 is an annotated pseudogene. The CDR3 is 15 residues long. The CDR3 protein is CASRLSRGSNQPQHF. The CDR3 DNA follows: TGTGCAAGTCGCTTATCGAGGGGGAGCAATCAGCCCCAGCATTTT.

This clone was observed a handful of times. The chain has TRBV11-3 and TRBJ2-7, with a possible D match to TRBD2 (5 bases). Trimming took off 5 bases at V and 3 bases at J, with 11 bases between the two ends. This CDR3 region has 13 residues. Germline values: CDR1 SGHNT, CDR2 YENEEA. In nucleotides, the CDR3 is TGTGCCAGCAGCCCCACACGGGACTACGAGCAGTACTTC. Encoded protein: CASSPTRDYEQYF. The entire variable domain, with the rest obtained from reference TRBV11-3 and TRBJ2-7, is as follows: EAGVVQSPRYKIIEKKQPVAFWCNPISGHNTLYWYLQNLGQGPELLIRYENEEAVDDSQLPKDRFSAERLKGVDSTLKIQPAELGDSAVYLCASSPTRDYEQYFGPGTRLTVT.

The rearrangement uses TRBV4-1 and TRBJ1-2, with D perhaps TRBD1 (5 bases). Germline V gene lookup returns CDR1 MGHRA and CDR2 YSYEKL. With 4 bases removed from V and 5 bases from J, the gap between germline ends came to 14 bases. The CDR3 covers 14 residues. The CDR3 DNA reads TGCGCCAGCAGCCCCAGGGAATCCAGTTATGGCTACACCTTC. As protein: CASSPRESSYGYTF.

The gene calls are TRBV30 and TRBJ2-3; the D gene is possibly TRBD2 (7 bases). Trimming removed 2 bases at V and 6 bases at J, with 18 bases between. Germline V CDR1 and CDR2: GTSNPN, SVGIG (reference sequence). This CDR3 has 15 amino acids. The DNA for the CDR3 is TGTGCCTGGAGTTTGGGGGGGGCCGCTTTGGATACGCAGTATTTT. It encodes CAWSLGGAALDTQYF.

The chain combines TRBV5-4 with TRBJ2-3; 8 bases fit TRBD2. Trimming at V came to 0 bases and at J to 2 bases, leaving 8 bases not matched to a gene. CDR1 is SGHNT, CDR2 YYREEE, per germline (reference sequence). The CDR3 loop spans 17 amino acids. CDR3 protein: CASSLAGGAGNTDTQYF. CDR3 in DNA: TGTGCCAGCAGCTTGGCCGGGGGGGCAGGAAACACAGATACGCAGTATTTT.

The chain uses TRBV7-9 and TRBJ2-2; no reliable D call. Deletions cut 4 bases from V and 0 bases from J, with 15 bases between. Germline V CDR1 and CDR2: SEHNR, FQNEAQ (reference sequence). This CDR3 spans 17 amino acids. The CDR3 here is CASSSYMTRSNTGELFF. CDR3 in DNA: TGTGCCAGCAGCTCGTATATGACAAGATCGAACACCGGGGAGCTGTTTTTT.

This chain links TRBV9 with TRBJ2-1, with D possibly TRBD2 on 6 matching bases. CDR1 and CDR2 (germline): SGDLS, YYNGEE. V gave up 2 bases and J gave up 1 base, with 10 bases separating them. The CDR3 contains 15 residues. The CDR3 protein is CASSVDGGSYNEQFF. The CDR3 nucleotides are TGTGCCAGCAGCGTTGATGGGGGGTCCTACAATGAGCAGTTCTTC.

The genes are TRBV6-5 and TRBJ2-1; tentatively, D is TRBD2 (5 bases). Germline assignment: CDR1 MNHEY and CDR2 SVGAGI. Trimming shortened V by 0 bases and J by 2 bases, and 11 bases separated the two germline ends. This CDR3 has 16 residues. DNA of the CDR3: TGTGCCAGCAGTTACTCAGTGGGAGAGGCCTACAATGAGCAGTTCTTC. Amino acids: CASSYSVGEAYNEQFF.

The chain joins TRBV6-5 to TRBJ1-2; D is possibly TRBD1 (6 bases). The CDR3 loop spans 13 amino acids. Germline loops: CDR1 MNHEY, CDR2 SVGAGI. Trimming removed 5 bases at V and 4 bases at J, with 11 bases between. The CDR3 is CASSKGGGYGYTF. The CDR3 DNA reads TGTGCCAGCAGTAAGGGGGGGGGCTATGGCTACACCTTC.

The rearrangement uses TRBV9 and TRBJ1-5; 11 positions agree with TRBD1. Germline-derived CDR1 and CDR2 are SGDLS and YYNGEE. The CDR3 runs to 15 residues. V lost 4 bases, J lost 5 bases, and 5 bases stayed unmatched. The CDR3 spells CASSPGTGGDQPQHF. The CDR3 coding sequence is TGTGCCAGCAGCCCCGGGACAGGGGGGGATCAGCCCCAGCATTTT.

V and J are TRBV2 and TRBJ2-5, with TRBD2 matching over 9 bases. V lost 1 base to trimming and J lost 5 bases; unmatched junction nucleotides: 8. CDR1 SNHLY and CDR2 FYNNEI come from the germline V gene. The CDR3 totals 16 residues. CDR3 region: CASSEGRGGASETQYF. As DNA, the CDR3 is TGTGCCAGCAGTGAAGGTCGCGGGGGGGCCTCGGAGACCCAGTACTTC.

CDR3 sequence (DNA): TGTGCCAGCAGGCCAGTGACTGGTACCCCTGGAGCTTTCTTT. Protein sequence: CASRPVTGTPGAFF. The V call is TRBV5-5, the J call TRBJ1-1; the D is unclear. The CDR3 extends over 14 amino acids. Germline values: CDR1 SGHKS, CDR2 YYEKEE (reference sequence). The V end lost 5 bases, the J end lost 10 bases, and 21 bases lay between the germline ends.

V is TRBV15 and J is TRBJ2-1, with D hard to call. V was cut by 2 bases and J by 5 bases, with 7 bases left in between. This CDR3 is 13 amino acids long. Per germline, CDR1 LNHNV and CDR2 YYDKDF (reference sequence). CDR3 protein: CATSRPRDNEQFF. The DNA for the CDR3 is TGTGCCACCAGCAGACCCCGGGACAATGAGCAGTTCTTC.

CDR3 nucleotides: TGTGCCAGCAGCTTGTGGAGGACGAACACCGGGGAGCTGTTTTTT. It encodes CASSLWRTNTGELFF. This chain uses TRBV5-5 with TRBJ2-2; D is perhaps TRBD2 (5 bases). Germline-derived CDR1 and CDR2 are SGHKS and YYEKEE (reference sequence). Trimming pared 1 base from V and 0 bases from J, leaving 7 bases between. The CDR3 is 15 amino acids.

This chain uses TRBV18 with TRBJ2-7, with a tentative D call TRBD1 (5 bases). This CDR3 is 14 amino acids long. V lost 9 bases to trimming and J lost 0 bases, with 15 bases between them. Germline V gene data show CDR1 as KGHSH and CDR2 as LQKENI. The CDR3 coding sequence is TGTGCCAGTCTTCGGACATCCGGCTCCTACGAGCAGTACTTC. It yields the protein CASLRTSGSYEQYF.

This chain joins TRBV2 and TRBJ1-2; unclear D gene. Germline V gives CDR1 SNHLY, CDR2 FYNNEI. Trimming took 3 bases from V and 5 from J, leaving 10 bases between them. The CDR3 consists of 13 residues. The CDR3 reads CASSERTWYGYTF. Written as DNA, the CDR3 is TGTGCCAGCAGTGAGAGAACTTGGTATGGCTACACCTTC.

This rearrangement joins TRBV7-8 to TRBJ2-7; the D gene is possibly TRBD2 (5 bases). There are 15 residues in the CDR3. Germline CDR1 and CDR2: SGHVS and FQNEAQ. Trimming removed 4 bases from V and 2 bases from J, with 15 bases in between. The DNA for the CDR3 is TGTGCCAGCAGCTCCCTTTCCGGGGTGACCTACGAGCAGTACTTC. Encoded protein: CASSSLSGVTYEQYF.

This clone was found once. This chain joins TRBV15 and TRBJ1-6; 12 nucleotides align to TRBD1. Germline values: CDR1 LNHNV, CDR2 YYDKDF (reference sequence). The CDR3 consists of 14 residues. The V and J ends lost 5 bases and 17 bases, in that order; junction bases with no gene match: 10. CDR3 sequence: CATSQGQGASGVHF. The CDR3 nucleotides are TGTGCCACCAGCCAGGGACAGGGGGCAAGTGGGGTCCACTTT. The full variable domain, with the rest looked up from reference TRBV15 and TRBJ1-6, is DAMVIQNPRYQVTQFGKPVTLSCSQTLNHNVMYWYQQKSSQAPKLLFHYYDKDFNNEADTPDNFQSRRPNTSFCFLDIRSPGLGDTAMYLCATSQGQGASGVHFGNGTRLTVT.